This T cell receptor (beta chain) came from a study of cytomegalovirus exposure and HLA in healthy donors. This CDR3 spans 13 amino acids. Trimming at V came to 4 bases and at J to 5 bases, leaving 4 bases not matched to a gene. The germline V gene encodes CDR1 SGHRS and CDR2 YFSETQ. Whereas donors were nominally healthy upon sampling, unrecorded immune exposures were probable. PCR employed 60 Vbeta and 13 Jbeta primers. Assay used: immunoSEQ multiplex PCR; TCRdb lists only in-frame clones, some missing. Among over 100,000 clones listed, under 85% were seen once. On this clone itself: Its specificity is not known.

Study-level findings and limits: It was reported that the classifier diagnosed cytomegalovirus status with high specificity and sensitivity in both the original and validation cohorts.

The source of this sequence is a male donor in good health and CMV-seropositive. Sequences were obtained from PBMCs. The rearrangement uses TRBV5-1 and TRBJ2-5, with TRBD1 identical over 8 bases. The CDR3 DNA sequence: TGCGCCAGCAGCGCGCACAGGGGGGAGACCCAGTACTTC. Translating gives CASSAHRGETQYF.